The 4 T cell receptor beta chains listed next were all sequenced from one sample in a study of T cells after yellow fever vaccination. Via MiXCR, TCRdb re-called the 5' RACE reads, giving one row per CDR3 protein. There are about 240,000 distinct CDR3 sequences in the sample; less than 9% occur only once, and approximately 0.85% lies in the top ten. The specimen comprised CD4+ T cells sorted from PBMCs, sampled 15 days after the yellow fever booster vaccination. These receptors were taken from a young man who received the YFV17D yellow fever vaccine.

The chain combines TRBV7-2 with TRBJ2-2, with a possible D match to TRBD1 (6 bases). The V end lost 3 bases, the J end lost 5 bases, and 13 bases lay between the germline ends. Germline V gene sequence: CDR1 SGHTA, CDR2 FQGNSA. CDR3 size: 15 residues. The CDR3, as DNA: TGTGCCAGCAGCTTCCGGGACATTGGGACCGGGGAGCTGTTTTTT. Protein sequence: CASSFRDIGTGELFF.

A few counts support this clonotype. CDR3 bases: TGTGCCAGTAGTATAGTTGCCGGGACTGGCTACAATGAGCAGTTCTTC. Its protein product is CASSIVAGTGYNEQFF. The rearrangement joins TRBV19 to TRBJ2-1, with D possibly matching TRBD2 (6 bases). V was cut by 1 base and J by 3 bases, with 13 bases left in between. Germline CDR1 and CDR2: LNHDA and SQIVND (reference sequence). The CDR3 length is 16 residues.

This clonotype has more than one count but fewer than ten. The rearrangement links TRBV6-1 to TRBJ2-3; D not certain. The CDR3 is 13 amino acids. The germline V gene has CDR1 MNHNS and CDR2 SASEGT. Trimming stripped 3 bases from V and 6 bases from J, with 10 bases between. The CDR3 spells CASSDTTRDTQYF. In nucleotides, the CDR3 is TGTGCCAGCAGTGACACCACCAGGGATACGCAGTATTTT.

This clonotype was counted ten times or more. This chain uses TRBV3-1 with TRBJ2-1, with D uncertain. Trimming took off 0 bases at V and 10 bases at J, with 4 bases between the two ends. CDR1 and CDR2 (germline): LGHDT, YNNKEL (reference sequence). The CDR3 has 11 residues. CDR3 DNA: TGTGCCAGCAGCCAAGAAGCGGAGCAGTTCTTC. Its translation: CASSQEAEQFF.